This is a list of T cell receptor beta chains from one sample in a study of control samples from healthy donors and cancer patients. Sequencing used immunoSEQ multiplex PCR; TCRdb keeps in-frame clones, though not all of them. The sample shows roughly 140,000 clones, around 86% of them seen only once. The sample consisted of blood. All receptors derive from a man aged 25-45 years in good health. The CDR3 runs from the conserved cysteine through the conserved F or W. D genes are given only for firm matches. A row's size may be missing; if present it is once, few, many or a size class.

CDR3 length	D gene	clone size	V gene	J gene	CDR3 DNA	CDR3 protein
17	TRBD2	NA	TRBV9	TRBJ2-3	TGTGCCAGCAGCCGACGGGGTGATAGCGGGTCCACAGATACGCAGTATTTT	CASSRRGDSGSTDTQYF
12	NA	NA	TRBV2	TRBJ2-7	TGTGCCAGCAGTGAAGAGGCCTACGAGCAGTACTTC	CASSEEAYEQYF
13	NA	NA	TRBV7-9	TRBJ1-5	TGTGCCAGCAGCGAGGGTTTCAATCAGCCCCAGCATTTT	CASSEGFNQPQHF
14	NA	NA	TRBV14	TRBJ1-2	TGTGCCAGCAGCGTGCAGGGTTCGAACTATGGCTACACCTTC	CASSVQGSNYGYTF
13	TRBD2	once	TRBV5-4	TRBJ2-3	TGTGCCAGCGGGGGAGGGGTCACAGATACGCAGTATTTT	CASGGGVTDTQYF
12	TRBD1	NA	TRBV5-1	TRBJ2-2	TGCGCCAGCAGCTTAGACAGGGGGATACTGTTTTTT	CASSLDRGILFF
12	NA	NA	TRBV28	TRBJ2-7	TGTGCCAGCTTCAGTACCGATTACGAGCAGTACTTC	CASFSTDYEQYF
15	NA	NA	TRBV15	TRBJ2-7	TGTGCCACCAGCAGAGACCAGGGAGTTTTGTCCGAGCAGTACTTC	CATSRDQGVLSEQYF
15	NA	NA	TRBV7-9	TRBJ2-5	TGTGCCAGCAGCTTAGGCCTACGCGGGGCAGAGACCCAGTACTTC	CASSLGLRGAETQYF
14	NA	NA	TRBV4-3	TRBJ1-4	TGCGCCAGCAGCCAAGATTTTTCTGATGAAAAACTGTTTTTT	CASSQDFSDEKLFF
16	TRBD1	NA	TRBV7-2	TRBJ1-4	TGTGCCAGCAGTACTACTCCCGGGACAGCAAATGAAAAACTGTTTTTT	CASSTTPGTANEKLFF
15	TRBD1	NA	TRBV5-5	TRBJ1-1	TGTGCCAGCAGCTCTAAGGGACAGGGAAGGTTTGAAGCTTTCTTT	CASSSKGQGRFEAFF
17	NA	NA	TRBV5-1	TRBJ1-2	TGCGCCAGCAGCGTCCTCCCAAATGTCGGGGCTAACTATGGCTACACCTTC	CASSVLPNVGANYGYTF
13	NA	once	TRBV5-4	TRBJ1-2	TGTGCCAGCAGCCTCGGACAAGTAGGTGGCTACACCTTC	CASSLGQVGGYTF
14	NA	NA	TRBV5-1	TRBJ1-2	TGCGCCAGCAGCTCGATGACAGCTAACTATGGCTACACCTTC	CASSSMTANYGYTF
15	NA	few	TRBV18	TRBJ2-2	TGTGCCAGCTCACCATGGACAGCGAACACCGGGGAGCTGTTTTTT	CASSPWTANTGELFF
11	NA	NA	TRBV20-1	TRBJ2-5	TGCAGTGCTCCCCCAGAGTCGACCCAGTACTTC	CSAPPESTQYF
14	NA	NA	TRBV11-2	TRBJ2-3	TGTGCCAGCAGCTATTACTCGGGACCAGATACGCAGTATTTT	CASSYYSGPDTQYF
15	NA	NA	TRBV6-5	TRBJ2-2	TGTGCCAGCAGTTACTCGAGAGCCGGGTCCGGGGAGCTGTTTTTT	CASSYSRAGSGELFF
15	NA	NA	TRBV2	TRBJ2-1	TGTGCTACCAGTGGGGGCCGACGGACCTACAATGAGCAGTTCTTC	CATSGGRRTYNEQFF
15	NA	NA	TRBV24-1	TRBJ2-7	TGTGCCACCAGTGACTCGACTATTAGCTCCTACGAGCAGTACTTC	CATSDSTISSYEQYF
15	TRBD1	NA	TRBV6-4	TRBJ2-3	TGTGCCAGCAGTGACTCGGGACAGGGCACAGATACGCAGTATTTT	CASSDSGQGTDTQYF
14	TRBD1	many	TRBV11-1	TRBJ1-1	TGTGCCAGCAGCTTACTACAGGGGGCAACTGAAGCTTTCTTT	CASSLLQGATEAFF
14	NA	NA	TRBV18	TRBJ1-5	TGTGCCAGCTCAACCAGGTCCAGTGGTTGGTCCCAGCATTTT	CASSTRSSGWSQHF
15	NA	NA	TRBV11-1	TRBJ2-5	TGTGCCAGCAGCTTATTGGGGGGCCTTGCAGAGACCCAGTACTTC	CASSLLGGLAETQYF
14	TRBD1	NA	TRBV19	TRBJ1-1	TGTGCCAGTAGTACACAGGGGGCTCTCACTGAAGCTTTCTTT	CASSTQGALTEAFF
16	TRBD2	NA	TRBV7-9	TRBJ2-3	TGTGCCAGCAGCTTAGTGTCACTAGCGGGAGTAGATACGCAGTATTTT	CASSLVSLAGVDTQYF
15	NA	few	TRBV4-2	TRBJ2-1	TGTGCCAGCAGCCAACAAGTGGGCGCACAGAATGAGCAGTTCTTC	CASSQQVGAQNEQFF
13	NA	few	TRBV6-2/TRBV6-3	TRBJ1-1	TGTGCCAGCAGTACGACAGAGAACACTGAAGCTTTCTTT	CASSTTENTEAFF
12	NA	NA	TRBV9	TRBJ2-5	TGTGCCAGCAGCGCGTATGGGGAGACCCAGTACTTC	CASSAYGETQYF
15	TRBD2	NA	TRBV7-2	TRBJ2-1	TGTGCCAGCAAATTCCTAGCGGGGGTTATCTATGAGCAGTTCTTC	CASKFLAGVIYEQFF
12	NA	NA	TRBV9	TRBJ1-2	TGTGCCAGCAGCGTAGTGGAGGGGGGCTACACCTTC	CASSVVEGGYTF
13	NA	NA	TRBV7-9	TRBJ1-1	TGTGCCAGCAGCCCAGACGGGGGCGCTGAAGCTTTCTTT	CASSPDGGAEAFF
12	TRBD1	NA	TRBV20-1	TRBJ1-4	TGCAGTGCTAGTCAGGGGGCGGAAAAACTGTTTTTT	CSASQGAEKLFF
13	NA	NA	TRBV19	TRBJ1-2	TGTGCCAGTAGTATAAGGGCGCTCTATGGCTACACCTTC	CASSIRALYGYTF
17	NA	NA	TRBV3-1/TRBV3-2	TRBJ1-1	TGTGCCAGCAGCCAAGAAGGGGGTTCTGGCCCCCGAACTGAAGCTTTCTTT	CASSQEGGSGPRTEAFF
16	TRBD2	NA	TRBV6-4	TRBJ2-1	TGTGCCAGCAGCGCCAAGGTTAGCGGGAGATACAATGAGCAGTTCTTC	CASSAKVSGRYNEQFF
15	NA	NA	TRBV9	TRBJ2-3	TGTGCCAGCAGCGTGAAGGGCTCTAGCACAGATACGCAGTATTTT	CASSVKGSSTDTQYF
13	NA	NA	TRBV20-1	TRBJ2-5	TGCAGTGCTAGTTGGACTTTTAAAGAGACCCAGTACTTC	CSASWTFKETQYF
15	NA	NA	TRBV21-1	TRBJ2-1	TGTGCCAGCAGCAAAATGGGACAGGGGAGAAAAGAGCAGTTCTTC	CASSKMGQGRKEQFF
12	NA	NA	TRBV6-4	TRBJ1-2	TGTGCCAGCAGTGACAATAACTATGGCTACACCTTC	CASSDNNYGYTF
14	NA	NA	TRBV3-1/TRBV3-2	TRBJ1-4	TGTGCCAGCAGCCAAGCGGTTCGGGGTGAAAAACTGTTTTTT	CASSQAVRGEKLFF
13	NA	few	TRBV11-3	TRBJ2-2	TGTGCCAGCAGCCCCAGAGGGATCGGGGAGCTGTTTTTT	CASSPRGIGELFF
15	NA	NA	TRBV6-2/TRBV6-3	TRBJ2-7	TGTGCCAGCAGTTCCCCCGGGACGCGGCCGGAAGAGCAGTACTTC	CASSSPGTRPEEQYF
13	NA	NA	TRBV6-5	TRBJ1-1	TGTGCCAGCGAGGCGATAATGAACACTGAAGCTTTCTTT	CASEAIMNTEAFF
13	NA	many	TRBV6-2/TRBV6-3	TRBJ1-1	TGTGCCAGCAGTTACGCCCATGGAACTGAAGCTTTCTTT	CASSYAHGTEAFF
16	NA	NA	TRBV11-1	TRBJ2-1	TGTGCCAGCAGCTTAGCTAGGGCAACCACAAACAGGGAGCAGTTCTTC	CASSLARATTNREQFF
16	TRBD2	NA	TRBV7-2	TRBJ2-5	TGTGCCAGCAGCTTAGTAAGCAGCGGGGGGGCGAAGACCCAGTACTTC	CASSLVSSGGAKTQYF
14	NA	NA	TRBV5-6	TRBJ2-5	TGTGCCAGCAGCAGCGGGACAGAAGAAGAGACCCAGTACTTC	CASSSGTEEETQYF
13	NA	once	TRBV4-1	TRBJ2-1	TGCGCCAGCAGCCGCGACCCGATCTATGAGCAGTTCTTC	CASSRDPIYEQFF
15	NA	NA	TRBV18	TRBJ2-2	TGTGCCAGCTCCCCCGGGACGGAACCCACCGGGGAGCTGTTTTTT	CASSPGTEPTGELFF
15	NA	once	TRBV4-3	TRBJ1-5	TGCGCCAGCAGCCAAGATACAGGTCGTAATCAGCCCCAGCATTTT	CASSQDTGRNQPQHF
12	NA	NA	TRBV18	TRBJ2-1	TGTGCCAGCTCACCACCTCACAATGAGCAGTTCTTC	CASSPPHNEQFF